Sequencing of this T cell receptor (beta chain) was carried out in a study of OX40 agonist ivuxolimab in advanced cancers. For the study at large: Given to patients was ivuxolimab, an agonistic anti-OX40 (CD134) antibody. Overall study findings and caveats: Certain nonresponders likewise exhibited a low normalized T-cell clonal expansion.

Sequencing used immunoSEQ multiplex PCR; TCRdb keeps in-frame clones, though not all of them. The table lists 20,000 to 25,000 clones, 77% of them singletons. The CDR3 has 13 amino acids. J lost 4 bases, V lost 2 bases, and 3 bases had no gene match. The germline CDR1 and CDR2 sequences are SGHDT and YYEEEE. Regarding this clone: As yet, its antigen is unknown.

Sequencing was performed on CD4+ or CD8+ T cells sorted from blood, taken in a trial of the OX40 agonist ivuxolimab. The J gene is TRBJ2-7, the V gene TRBV5-6; 7 positions agree with TRBD1. This TCR was sampled from an adult with an advanced solid tumor such as melanoma, head and neck, liver or kidney cancer. The CDR3 protein is CASSLGGRYEQYF. The CDR3, as DNA: TGTGCCAGCAGCTTAGGGGGCAGGTACGAGCAGTACTTC.